This T cell receptor (beta chain) was captured by sequencing in a study of human T cells and chemical hapten exposure. Background on the study: Patients additionally received therapeutic doses of diphenylcyclopropenone on the scalp once a week, and this continued throughout the approximately 25-week study. Study-level results: Significantly more large CDR3 similarity clusters were formed by expanded TCRs than by controls.

In germline, CDR1 is MDHEN, CDR2 SYDVKM. Trimming cost V 6 bases and J 2 bases, with 11 bases left between them. CDR3 length: 13 residues. TCRdb recomputed calls from the RACE reads with MiXCR, one row per CDR3 protein. Of some 180,000 distinct CDR3 sequences listed, approximately 20% are singletons. Time point defined: patch test 1, 2 weeks after DPC sensitization. Treatment: therapeutic diphenylcyclopropenone sensitization with weekly scalp DPC. This clonotype has only a few counts. Its antigen is not known. The chain joins TRBV28 to TRBJ2-7; D call uncertain. The input for sequencing was whole blood, taken in connection with sensitization to the hapten diphenylcyclopropenone (DPC). The receptor's source is a woman aged 45 to 65 with alopecia areata. Some clones in this sample may be carry-over from other donors' samples. Here the CDR3 DNA reads TGTGCCAGCAGCATAGCTGCAGCCTACGAGCAGTACTTC. This codes for CASSIAAAYEQYF.